These T cell receptor beta chains were read from a single sample in a study of identical twins' blood T cells. TCRdb re-called the 5' RACE reads through MiXCR, storing one row per CDR3 protein. The sample has 350,000 to 450,000 distinct CDR3 sequences; over 25% are singletons. The sequenced sample consisted of PBMCs. Receptors were obtained from a woman aged 18 to 55 in good health. Both conserved end residues are part of each CDR3. The D gene is left open where the match is weak. Expanded clones are given a class, and other clones once, few, many or no size at all.

J gene: TRBJ1-5; V gene: TRBV28; D gene: .; clone size: .; CDR3 protein: CGSFSNQPQHF; CDR3 DNA: TGTGGAAGCTTTAGCAATCAGCCCCAGCATTTT
J gene: TRBJ1-1; V gene: TRBV4-2; D gene: TRBD1; clone size: .; CDR3 protein: CASSQDGQGYTEAFF; CDR3 DNA: TGTGCCAGCAGCCAAGACGGACAGGGTTACACTGAAGCTTTCTTT
J gene: TRBJ2-7; V gene: TRBV29-1; D gene: .; clone size: .; CDR3 protein: CSGPGVIAYEQYF; CDR3 DNA: TGCAGCGGTCCAGGGGTTATCGCCTACGAGCAGTACTTC
J gene: TRBJ1-1; V gene: TRBV3-1; D gene: .; clone size: many; CDR3 protein: CASSPGRNEAFF; CDR3 DNA: TGTGCCAGCAGCCCCGGGCGCAATGAAGCTTTCTTT
J gene: TRBJ1-2; V gene: TRBV7-9; D gene: TRBD1; clone size: .; CDR3 protein: CASSVDREGYTF; CDR3 DNA: TGTGCCAGCAGCGTTGACAGGGAAGGCTACACCTTC
J gene: TRBJ2-7; V gene: TRBV5-1; D gene: TRBD1; clone size: .; CDR3 protein: CASSLSAKTGKRDEQYF; CDR3 DNA: TGCGCCAGCAGCTTGTCGGCCAAGACAGGGAAGAGGGACGAGCAGTACTTC
J gene: TRBJ2-7; V gene: TRBV11-2; D gene: TRBD1; clone size: .; CDR3 protein: CASSTLDRGRTYEQYF; CDR3 DNA: TGTGCCAGCAGCACACTGGACAGGGGGCGCACCTACGAGCAGTACTTC
J gene: TRBJ2-1; V gene: TRBV20-1; D gene: .; clone size: many; CDR3 protein: CSARPNYNEQFF; CDR3 DNA: TGCAGTGCTAGACCAAACTACAATGAGCAGTTCTTC
J gene: TRBJ1-2; V gene: TRBV18; D gene: .; clone size: few; CDR3 protein: CASSPQVHVAHGYTF; CDR3 DNA: TGTGCCAGCTCACCACAAGTCCACGTAGCTCATGGCTACACCTTC
J gene: TRBJ1-1; V gene: TRBV5-1; D gene: .; clone size: few; CDR3 protein: CASSLAEGGNTEAFF; CDR3 DNA: TGCGCCAGCAGCTTGGCCGAGGGCGGAAACACTGAAGCTTTCTTT
J gene: TRBJ1-5; V gene: TRBV6-6; D gene: TRBD1; clone size: .; CDR3 protein: CASSLKLQGNQPQHF; CDR3 DNA: TGTGCCAGCAGCCTAAAACTACAGGGGAATCAGCCCCAGCATTTT
J gene: TRBJ2-5; V gene: TRBV7-9; D gene: TRBD1; clone size: few; CDR3 protein: CASSLISGGEGKTQYF; CDR3 DNA: TGTGCCAGCAGCTTAATTTCAGGGGGAGAAGGAAAGACCCAGTACTTC
J gene: TRBJ1-1; V gene: TRBV6-6; D gene: TRBD1; clone size: .; CDR3 protein: CASSSTGERGAFF; CDR3 DNA: TGTGCCAGCAGTTCTACAGGGGAGAGGGGAGCTTTCTTT
J gene: TRBJ2-4; V gene: TRBV18; D gene: TRBD2; clone size: few; CDR3 protein: CASSRNRGGASDIQYF; CDR3 DNA: TGTGCCAGCTCACGCAACCGCGGGGGGGCCAGTGACATTCAGTACTTC
J gene: TRBJ1-1; V gene: TRBV6-1; D gene: .; clone size: few; CDR3 protein: CASSEGEVKAFF; CDR3 DNA: TGTGCCAGCAGTGAAGGGGAGGTAAAAGCTTTCTTT
J gene: TRBJ2-2; V gene: TRBV12-3/TRBV12-4; D gene: TRBD2; clone size: few; CDR3 protein: CASTVWRGGANTGELFF; CDR3 DNA: TGTGCCAGCACGGTCTGGCGGGGGGGCGCGAACACCGGGGAGCTGTTTTTT
J gene: TRBJ2-3; V gene: TRBV5-1; D gene: .; clone size: .; CDR3 protein: CASSWAGTKTQYF; CDR3 DNA: TGCGCCAGCAGCTGGGCCGGGACAAAGACGCAGTATTTT
J gene: TRBJ1-5; V gene: TRBV10-3; D gene: .; clone size: many; CDR3 protein: CAIKQEGSWSNQPQHF; CDR3 DNA: TGTGCCATCAAACAGGAGGGTTCGTGGAGCAATCAGCCCCAGCATTTT
J gene: TRBJ2-7; V gene: TRBV12-3/TRBV12-4; D gene: TRBD2; clone size: few; CDR3 protein: CASSWGGGSYEQYF; CDR3 DNA: TGTGCCAGCAGTTGGGGGGGAGGCTCCTACGAGCAGTACTTC
J gene: TRBJ1-2; V gene: TRBV6-5; D gene: .; clone size: .; CDR3 protein: CASSYSGDGYTF; CDR3 DNA: TGTGCCAGCAGTTACTCCGGGGACGGCTACACCTTC
J gene: TRBJ2-3; V gene: TRBV12-3/TRBV12-4; D gene: TRBD2; clone size: once; CDR3 protein: CASSLRLAGADTQYF; CDR3 DNA: TGTGCCAGCAGTTTGCGACTAGCGGGGGCGGATACGCAGTATTTT
J gene: TRBJ1-2; V gene: TRBV20-1; D gene: .; clone size: .; CDR3 protein: CSAIYYGYTF; CDR3 DNA: TGCAGTGCTATATACTATGGCTACACCTTC
J gene: TRBJ2-3; V gene: TRBV20-1; D gene: .; clone size: many; CDR3 protein: CSITAPDTQYF; CDR3 DNA: TGCAGTATTACGGCTCCAGATACGCAGTATTTT
J gene: TRBJ2-7; V gene: TRBV15; D gene: .; clone size: few; CDR3 protein: CATSRDSLVPYEQYF; CDR3 DNA: TGTGCCACCAGCAGAGATTCCCTAGTACCCTACGAGCAGTACTTC
J gene: TRBJ1-1; V gene: TRBV10-3; D gene: .; clone size: .; CDR3 protein: CAIREDGTEAFF; CDR3 DNA: TGTGCCATCAGGGAGGACGGAACTGAAGCTTTCTTT
J gene: TRBJ1-1; V gene: TRBV2; D gene: .; clone size: few; CDR3 protein: CASFSDRNTEAFF; CDR3 DNA: TGTGCCAGCTTCTCGGACAGGAACACTGAAGCTTTCTTT
J gene: TRBJ2-1; V gene: TRBV12-3/TRBV12-4; D gene: .; clone size: many; CDR3 protein: CASSFYIWDEYNEQFF; CDR3 DNA: TGTGCCAGCAGTTTTTATATCTGGGACGAGTACAATGAGCAGTTCTTC
J gene: TRBJ2-1; V gene: TRBV6-2/TRBV6-3; D gene: .; clone size: few; CDR3 protein: CASRPPPGRAYNEQFF; CDR3 DNA: TGTGCCAGCAGACCCCCTCCGGGACGGGCCTACAATGAGCAGTTCTTC
J gene: TRBJ1-1; V gene: TRBV29-1; D gene: TRBD1; clone size: .; CDR3 protein: CSVGGTGATEAFF; CDR3 DNA: TGCAGCGTAGGAGGGACAGGCGCCACTGAAGCTTTCTTT
J gene: TRBJ1-1; V gene: TRBV10-3; D gene: .; clone size: .; CDR3 protein: CATRGGQMNTEAFF; CDR3 DNA: TGTGCCACCCGGGGGGGGCAGATGAACACTGAAGCTTTCTTT
J gene: TRBJ2-1; V gene: TRBV11-2; D gene: .; clone size: few; CDR3 protein: CASSYPGPGYFYF; CDR3 DNA: TGTGCCAGCAGCTATCCGGGACCCGGATACTTTTACTTC
J gene: TRBJ2-3; V gene: TRBV7-2; D gene: TRBD2; clone size: .; CDR3 protein: CASSLFRLAGDTQYF; CDR3 DNA: TGTGCCAGCAGCCTCTTCCGACTAGCGGGGGATACGCAGTATTTT
J gene: TRBJ2-2; V gene: TRBV6-1; D gene: .; clone size: .; CDR3 protein: CASTESNTGELFF; CDR3 DNA: TGTGCCAGCACTGAGTCAAACACCGGGGAGCTGTTTTTT
J gene: TRBJ2-1; V gene: TRBV20-1; D gene: TRBD2; clone size: .; CDR3 protein: CSSRVSSGSGRYNEQFF; CDR3 DNA: TGCAGTTCTAGAGTTTCATCGGGGAGCGGGAGGTACAATGAGCAGTTCTTC
J gene: TRBJ2-2; V gene: TRBV6-5; D gene: .; clone size: few; CDR3 protein: CASSFPSGLNTGELFF; CDR3 DNA: TGTGCCAGCAGTTTCCCATCTGGACTCAACACCGGGGAGCTGTTTTTT
J gene: TRBJ1-2; V gene: TRBV19; D gene: .; clone size: .; CDR3 protein: CASSISNGGTVGYTF; CDR3 DNA: TGTGCCAGTAGTATATCGAACGGTGGGACGGTTGGCTACACCTTC
J gene: TRBJ2-5; V gene: TRBV5-1; D gene: TRBD1; clone size: .; CDR3 protein: CAGGTGGTAQETQYF; CDR3 DNA: TGCGCCGGCGGAACAGGGGGTACAGCCCAAGAGACCCAGTACTTC
J gene: TRBJ1-6; V gene: TRBV6-5; D gene: .; clone size: .; CDR3 protein: CASSSRPVSYNSPLHF; CDR3 DNA: TGTGCCAGCAGTTCGAGACCTGTCTCCTATAATTCACCCCTCCACTTT
J gene: TRBJ2-3; V gene: TRBV7-9; D gene: .; clone size: .; CDR3 protein: CASSLPAGTQYF; CDR3 DNA: TGTGCCAGCAGCTTACCGGCGGGTACGCAGTATTTT
J gene: TRBJ1-1; V gene: TRBV3-1; D gene: .; clone size: .; CDR3 protein: CASSHPGVLNTEAFF; CDR3 DNA: TGTGCCAGCAGCCACCCAGGGGTCCTGAACACTGAAGCTTTCTTT
J gene: TRBJ2-3; V gene: TRBV7-2; D gene: .; clone size: few; CDR3 protein: CASSLGKLAGTDTQYF; CDR3 DNA: TGTGCCAGCAGCTTAGGAAAGTTGGCGGGTACAGATACGCAGTATTTT
J gene: TRBJ1-1; V gene: TRBV15; D gene: .; clone size: .; CDR3 protein: CATSRDRGIYSEAFF; CDR3 DNA: TGTGCCACCAGCAGAGATCGGGGAATCTACTCTGAAGCTTTCTTT
J gene: TRBJ1-5; V gene: TRBV20-1; D gene: .; clone size: few; CDR3 protein: CSARDWRGNQPQHF; CDR3 DNA: TGCAGTGCTAGAGATTGGAGGGGCAATCAGCCCCAGCATTTT
J gene: TRBJ1-1; V gene: TRBV7-9; D gene: .; clone size: .; CDR3 protein: CASSPRTFSAYEALF; CDR3 DNA: TGTGCCAGCAGCCCCCGGACATTTTCCGCCTATGAAGCTTTATTT
J gene: TRBJ1-1; V gene: TRBV13; D gene: .; clone size: .; CDR3 protein: CASSSDRKFGQSGTEAFF; CDR3 DNA: TGTGCCAGCAGCTCAGATCGCAAATTCGGACAGTCCGGAACTGAAGCTTTCTTT
J gene: TRBJ1-6; V gene: TRBV7-2; D gene: TRBD1; clone size: many; CDR3 protein: CASRQGARSSYNSPLHF; CDR3 DNA: TGTGCCAGCAGGCAGGGGGCTCGAAGCTCCTATAATTCACCCCTCCACTTT
J gene: TRBJ1-2; V gene: TRBV10-3; D gene: TRBD1; clone size: few; CDR3 protein: CAISGGQGGFNGYTF; CDR3 DNA: TGTGCCATCAGCGGGGGACAGGGAGGGTTCAATGGCTACACCTTC
J gene: TRBJ2-7; V gene: TRBV6-5; D gene: .; clone size: few; CDR3 protein: CASSYTSEGAGRLYF; CDR3 DNA: TGTGCCAGCAGTTACACCTCGGAGGGTGCGGGAAGACTCTACTTC
J gene: TRBJ1-3; V gene: TRBV9; D gene: .; clone size: .; CDR3 protein: CASSGGADRLTRNTIYF; CDR3 DNA: TGTGCCAGCAGCGGCGGGGCCGACAGGTTAACACGAAACACCATATATTTT
J gene: TRBJ1-1; V gene: TRBV29-1; D gene: .; clone size: few; CDR3 protein: CSVVLSTEAFF; CDR3 DNA: TGCAGCGTGGTCCTAAGCACTGAAGCTTTCTTT
J gene: TRBJ1-2; V gene: TRBV5-5; D gene: TRBD1; clone size: .; CDR3 protein: CASSSWDRGFYGYTF; CDR3 DNA: TGTGCCAGCAGCTCGTGGGACAGGGGATTCTATGGCTACACCTTC
J gene: TRBJ2-3; V gene: TRBV5-1; D gene: .; clone size: .; CDR3 protein: CASSLTGFIGNTQYF; CDR3 DNA: TGCGCCAGCAGCTTAACAGGGTTTATTGGAAATACGCAGTATTTT
J gene: TRBJ1-2; V gene: TRBV29-1; D gene: .; clone size: few; CDR3 protein: CSVEDQTGGIPYGYTF; CDR3 DNA: TGCAGCGTTGAAGACCAGACAGGAGGGATACCCTATGGCTACACCTTC
J gene: TRBJ2-1; V gene: TRBV30; D gene: TRBD2; clone size: few; CDR3 protein: CAWSELADNEQFF; CDR3 DNA: TGTGCCTGGAGCGAACTAGCGGACAATGAGCAGTTCTTC
J gene: TRBJ1-2; V gene: TRBV20-1; D gene: .; clone size: .; CDR3 protein: CGAPDVNYGYTF; CDR3 DNA: TGCGGTGCTCCGGACGTAAACTATGGCTACACCTTC
J gene: TRBJ2-5; V gene: TRBV5-8; D gene: .; clone size: .; CDR3 protein: CASSVGRTHQETQYF; CDR3 DNA: TGTGCCAGCAGCGTCGGACGGACGCATCAAGAGACCCAGTACTTC
J gene: TRBJ1-5; V gene: TRBV12-3/TRBV12-4; D gene: .; clone size: once; CDR3 protein: CASSAINQPQHF; CDR3 DNA: TGTGCCAGCAGTGCCATAAATCAGCCCCAGCATTTT
J gene: TRBJ2-7; V gene: TRBV5-1; D gene: TRBD1; clone size: .; CDR3 protein: CASTGTGGDYEQYF; CDR3 DNA: TGCGCCAGCACCGGTACAGGGGGAGACTACGAGCAGTACTTC
J gene: TRBJ2-3; V gene: TRBV7-2; D gene: .; clone size: .; CDR3 protein: CASSYLDGDTQYF; CDR3 DNA: TGTGCCAGCAGCTATCTGGACGGAGATACGCAGTATTTT